The following is a T cell receptor (beta chain) sequence with its context. These data come from a study of cytomegalovirus exposure and HLA in healthy donors. Study overall: The roughly 120 million unique TCR beta sequences, from roughly 170 million T cells, were found by an earlier analysis.

The PCR made use of 60 Vbeta and 13 Jbeta primers. Using immunoSEQ multiplex PCR, the repertoire was profiled, and TCRdb retains in-frame clones only, with some absent. The sample consists of 200,000 to 250,000 clones, approximately 80% of them appearing once. The germline CDR1 and CDR2 sequences are SGHNT and YENEEA. The CDR3 loop spans 13 amino acids. Trimming left V 6 bases short and J 4 bases short, with 12 bases between. The sequence was obtained from a male donor in good health and CMV-seronegative. Material for sequencing was PBMCs. The chain has TRBV11-3 and TRBJ1-1; D perhaps matches TRBD1 (6 bases). DNA of the CDR3: TGTGCCAGCAGTCCCGGACAGAGCACTGAAGCTTTCTTT. As protein: CASSPGQSTEAFF.